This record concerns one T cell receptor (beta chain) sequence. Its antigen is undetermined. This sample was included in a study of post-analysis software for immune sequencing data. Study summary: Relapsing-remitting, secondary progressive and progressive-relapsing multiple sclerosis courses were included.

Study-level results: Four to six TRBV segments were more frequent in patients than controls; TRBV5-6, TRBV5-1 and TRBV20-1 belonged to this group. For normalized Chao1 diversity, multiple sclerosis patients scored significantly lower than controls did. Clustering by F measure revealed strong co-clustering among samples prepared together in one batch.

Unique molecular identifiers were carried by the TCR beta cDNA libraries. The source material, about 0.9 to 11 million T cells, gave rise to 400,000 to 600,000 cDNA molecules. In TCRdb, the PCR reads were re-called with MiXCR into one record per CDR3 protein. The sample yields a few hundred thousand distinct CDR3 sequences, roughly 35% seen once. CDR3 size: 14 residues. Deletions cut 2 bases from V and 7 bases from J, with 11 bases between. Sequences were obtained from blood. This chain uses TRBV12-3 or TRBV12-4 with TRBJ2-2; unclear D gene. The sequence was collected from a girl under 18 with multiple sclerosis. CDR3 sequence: CASSLTGEIGELFF. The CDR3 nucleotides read TGTGCCAGCAGTTTAACTGGAGAGATCGGGGAGCTGTTTTTT.